This T cell receptor (beta chain) is from a study of OX40 agonist ivuxolimab in advanced cancers. J lost 0 bases, V lost 6 bases, and 3 bases had no gene match. Per the germline V gene, CDR1 is MDHEN and CDR2 is SYDVKM. The CDR3 is 15 amino acids. Measured with immunoSEQ multiplex PCR; TCRdb has only the in-frame clones, and not every one. The sample gives about 53,000 clones, around nine tenths of which show up once; approximately 1.6% is in the top ten. J is TRBJ2-2 and V is TRBV28; TRBD2 agrees at 8 bases. The sequence derives from an adult with an advanced solid tumor such as melanoma, head and neck, liver or kidney cancer. The sequencing used CD4+ or CD8+ T cells sorted from blood, collected in a trial of the OX40 agonist ivuxolimab. CDR3 DNA sequence: TGTGCCAGCAGCCCGGGGGGGGCGAACACCGGGGAGCTGTTTTTT. Its translation is CASSPGGANTGELFF.